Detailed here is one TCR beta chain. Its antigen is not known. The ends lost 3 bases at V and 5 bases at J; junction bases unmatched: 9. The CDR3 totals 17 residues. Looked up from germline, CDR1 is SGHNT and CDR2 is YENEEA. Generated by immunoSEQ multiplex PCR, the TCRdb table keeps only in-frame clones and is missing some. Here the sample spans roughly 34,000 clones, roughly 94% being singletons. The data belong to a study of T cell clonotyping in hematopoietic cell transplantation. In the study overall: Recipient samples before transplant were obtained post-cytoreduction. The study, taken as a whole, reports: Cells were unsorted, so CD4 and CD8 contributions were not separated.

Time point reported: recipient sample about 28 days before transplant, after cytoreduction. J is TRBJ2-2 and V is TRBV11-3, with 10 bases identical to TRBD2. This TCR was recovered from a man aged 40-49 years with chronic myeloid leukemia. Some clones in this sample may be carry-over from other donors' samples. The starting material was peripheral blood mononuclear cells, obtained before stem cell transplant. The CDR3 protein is CASSLAGSGGRTGELFF. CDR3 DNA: TGTGCCAGCAGCTTGGCGGGTAGCGGGGGGCGAACCGGGGAGCTGTTTTTT.